This T cell receptor (beta chain) was observed in a study of vaccination and CD4 T cells after COVID-19. Worth noting for this clonotype: Its target is not known.

Treatment defined: roughly 10-day PBMC culture with coronavirus spike peptide pools or control peptides (ViraFEST assay). Once obtained from cultured CD4+ T cells, the DNA was sequenced using the Oncomine TCR Beta short-read assay. TCRdb reanalysed the PCR reads using MiXCR and keeps one entry per CDR3 protein. This sample has about 13,000 distinct CDR3 sequences, with approximately 40% found just once. Trimming stripped 3 bases from V and 5 bases from J, with 23 bases between. Germline lookup yields CDR1 DFQATT and CDR2 SNEGSKA (reference sequence). The CDR3 spans 17 residues. Sequenced sample: CD4+ T cells from blood, cultured in vitro. The sequence was obtained from a human donor who had recovered from COVID-19. The gene calls are TRBV20-1 and TRBJ1-5; no clear D gene. CDR3 sequence: CSARVLSGNNRDQPQHF. CDR3 bases: TGCAGTGCTAGGGTCCTTTCGGGGAACAATCGAGATCAGCCCCAGCATTTT.